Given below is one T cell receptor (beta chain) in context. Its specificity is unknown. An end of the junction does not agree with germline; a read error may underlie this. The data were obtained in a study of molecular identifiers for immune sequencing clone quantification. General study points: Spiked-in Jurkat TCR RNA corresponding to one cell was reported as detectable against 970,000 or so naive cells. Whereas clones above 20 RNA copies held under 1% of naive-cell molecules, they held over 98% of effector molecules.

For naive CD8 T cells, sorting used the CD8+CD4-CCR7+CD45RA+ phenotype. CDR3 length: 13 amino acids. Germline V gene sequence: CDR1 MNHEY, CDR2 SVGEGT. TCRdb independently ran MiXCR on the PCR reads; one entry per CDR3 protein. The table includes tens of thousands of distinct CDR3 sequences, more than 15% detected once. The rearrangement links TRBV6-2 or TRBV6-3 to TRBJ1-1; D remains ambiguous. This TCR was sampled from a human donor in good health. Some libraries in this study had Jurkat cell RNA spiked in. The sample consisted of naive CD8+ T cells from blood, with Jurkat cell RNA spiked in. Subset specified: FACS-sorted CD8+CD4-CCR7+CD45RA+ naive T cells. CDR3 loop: CASGIPGYTEAFF. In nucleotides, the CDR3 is TGTGCCAGCGGTATCCCCGGGTACACTGAAGCTTTCTTC.